A selection of T cell receptor beta chains follows, all from one sample in a study of CD8+CD57+ T cells in acquired aplastic anemia. In TCRdb, the reads were re-called with MiXCR into one record per CDR3 protein. In the table there are 150,000 to 200,000 distinct CDR3 sequences, over 40% of which are singletons. The sample taken for sequencing was sorted CD4+, CD8+, or CD8+CD57+ T cells (not recorded which) from PBMCs. These receptors came from a human donor with aplastic anemia. CDR3s include the opening cysteine and the closing phenylalanine or tryptophan.

V: TRBV10-2; J: TRBJ2-5; CDR3: CASSVGLAAQETQYF
V: TRBV11-2; J: TRBJ1-2; CDR3: CASSPQGVRDGYTF
V: TRBV2; J: TRBJ1-6; CDR3: CASSAQGPDNSPLHF
V: TRBV19; J: TRBJ2-2; CDR3: CASSIPGQGLGGELFF
V: TRBV2; J: TRBJ1-2; CDR3: CASSAATDGYTF
V: TRBV10-3; J: TRBJ1-6; CDR3: CAISEGVSSPLHF
V: TRBV19; J: TRBJ1-2; CDR3: CASSSLDRAPHGYTF
V: TRBV6-1; J: TRBJ2-7; CDR3: CASSSTTYEQYF
V: TRBV19; J: TRBJ2-2; CDR3: CASSPGESPTGELLF
V: TRBV11-2; J: TRBJ2-7; CDR3: CASSVGDSGGGSSYEQYF
V: TRBV19; J: TRBJ1-2; CDR3: CASSKGVSGYTF
V: TRBV25-1; J: TRBJ1-2; CDR3: CASSESVTDVYGYTF
V: TRBV18; J: TRBJ2-5; CDR3: CASSPGFSGQETQYF
V: TRBV30; J: TRBJ1-1; CDR3: CAGLRVNTEAFF
V: TRBV14; J: TRBJ1-5; CDR3: CASSQGPFNQPQRF
V: TRBV20-1; J: TRBJ1-2; CDR3: CGARDLEGRGYTF
V: TRBV19; J: TRBJ1-1; CDR3: CASSIGGEAFF
V: TRBV7-3; J: TRBJ1-5; CDR3: CASSSAPGRLNQPQHF
V: TRBV25-1; J: TRBJ2-7; CDR3: CASSGSPKTGGLTYEQYF
V: TRBV7-9; J: TRBJ1-2; CDR3: CASSYRGGTYGYTF
V: TRBV19; J: TRBJ1-1; CDR3: CASSTQVPNTEAFF
V: TRBV20-1; J: TRBJ1-2; CDR3: CSARDDRGEAYGYTF
V: TRBV10-2; J: TRBJ2-3; CDR3: CASRLGGVPTDTQYF
V: TRBV7-9; J: TRBJ2-5; CDR3: CASSFMTFQETQYF
V: TRBV18; J: TRBJ1-5; CDR3: CASSPRGQNSNQPQHF
V: TRBV9; J: TRBJ2-7; CDR3: CASSVSPGEYEQYF
V: TRBV19; J: TRBJ1-1; CDR3: CASSQRQGQDTEAFF
V: TRBV19; J: TRBJ1-4; CDR3: CASTATGVGGEKLFF
V: TRBV5-1; J: TRBJ1-2; CDR3: CASTQGLSNYGYTF
V: TRBV29-1; J: TRBJ2-1; CDR3: CSASTAGVTNEQFF
V: TRBV24-1; J: TRBJ1-2; CDR3: CATSVGGNYGYTF
V: TRBV5-1; J: TRBJ2-5; CDR3: CASSLRPSGGAIRETQYF
V: TRBV19; J: TRBJ1-2; CDR3: CASSDITHGYTF
V: TRBV5-6; J: TRBJ1-1; CDR3: CASSSAKTGYTEAFF
V: TRBV7-9; J: TRBJ1-2; CDR3: CASSPSQERYGYTF
V: TRBV6-2/TRBV6-3; J: TRBJ1-3; CDR3: CASSYFGGHYSGNTIYF
V: TRBV18; J: TRBJ1-5; CDR3: CASSETRVPNQPQHF
V: TRBV12-3/TRBV12-4; J: TRBJ1-2; CDR3: CASRPGQGGGYTF
V: TRBV29-1; J: TRBJ1-1; CDR3: CSVEKANTEAFF
V: TRBV24-1; J: TRBJ2-7; CDR3: CATSAGGSAEQYF